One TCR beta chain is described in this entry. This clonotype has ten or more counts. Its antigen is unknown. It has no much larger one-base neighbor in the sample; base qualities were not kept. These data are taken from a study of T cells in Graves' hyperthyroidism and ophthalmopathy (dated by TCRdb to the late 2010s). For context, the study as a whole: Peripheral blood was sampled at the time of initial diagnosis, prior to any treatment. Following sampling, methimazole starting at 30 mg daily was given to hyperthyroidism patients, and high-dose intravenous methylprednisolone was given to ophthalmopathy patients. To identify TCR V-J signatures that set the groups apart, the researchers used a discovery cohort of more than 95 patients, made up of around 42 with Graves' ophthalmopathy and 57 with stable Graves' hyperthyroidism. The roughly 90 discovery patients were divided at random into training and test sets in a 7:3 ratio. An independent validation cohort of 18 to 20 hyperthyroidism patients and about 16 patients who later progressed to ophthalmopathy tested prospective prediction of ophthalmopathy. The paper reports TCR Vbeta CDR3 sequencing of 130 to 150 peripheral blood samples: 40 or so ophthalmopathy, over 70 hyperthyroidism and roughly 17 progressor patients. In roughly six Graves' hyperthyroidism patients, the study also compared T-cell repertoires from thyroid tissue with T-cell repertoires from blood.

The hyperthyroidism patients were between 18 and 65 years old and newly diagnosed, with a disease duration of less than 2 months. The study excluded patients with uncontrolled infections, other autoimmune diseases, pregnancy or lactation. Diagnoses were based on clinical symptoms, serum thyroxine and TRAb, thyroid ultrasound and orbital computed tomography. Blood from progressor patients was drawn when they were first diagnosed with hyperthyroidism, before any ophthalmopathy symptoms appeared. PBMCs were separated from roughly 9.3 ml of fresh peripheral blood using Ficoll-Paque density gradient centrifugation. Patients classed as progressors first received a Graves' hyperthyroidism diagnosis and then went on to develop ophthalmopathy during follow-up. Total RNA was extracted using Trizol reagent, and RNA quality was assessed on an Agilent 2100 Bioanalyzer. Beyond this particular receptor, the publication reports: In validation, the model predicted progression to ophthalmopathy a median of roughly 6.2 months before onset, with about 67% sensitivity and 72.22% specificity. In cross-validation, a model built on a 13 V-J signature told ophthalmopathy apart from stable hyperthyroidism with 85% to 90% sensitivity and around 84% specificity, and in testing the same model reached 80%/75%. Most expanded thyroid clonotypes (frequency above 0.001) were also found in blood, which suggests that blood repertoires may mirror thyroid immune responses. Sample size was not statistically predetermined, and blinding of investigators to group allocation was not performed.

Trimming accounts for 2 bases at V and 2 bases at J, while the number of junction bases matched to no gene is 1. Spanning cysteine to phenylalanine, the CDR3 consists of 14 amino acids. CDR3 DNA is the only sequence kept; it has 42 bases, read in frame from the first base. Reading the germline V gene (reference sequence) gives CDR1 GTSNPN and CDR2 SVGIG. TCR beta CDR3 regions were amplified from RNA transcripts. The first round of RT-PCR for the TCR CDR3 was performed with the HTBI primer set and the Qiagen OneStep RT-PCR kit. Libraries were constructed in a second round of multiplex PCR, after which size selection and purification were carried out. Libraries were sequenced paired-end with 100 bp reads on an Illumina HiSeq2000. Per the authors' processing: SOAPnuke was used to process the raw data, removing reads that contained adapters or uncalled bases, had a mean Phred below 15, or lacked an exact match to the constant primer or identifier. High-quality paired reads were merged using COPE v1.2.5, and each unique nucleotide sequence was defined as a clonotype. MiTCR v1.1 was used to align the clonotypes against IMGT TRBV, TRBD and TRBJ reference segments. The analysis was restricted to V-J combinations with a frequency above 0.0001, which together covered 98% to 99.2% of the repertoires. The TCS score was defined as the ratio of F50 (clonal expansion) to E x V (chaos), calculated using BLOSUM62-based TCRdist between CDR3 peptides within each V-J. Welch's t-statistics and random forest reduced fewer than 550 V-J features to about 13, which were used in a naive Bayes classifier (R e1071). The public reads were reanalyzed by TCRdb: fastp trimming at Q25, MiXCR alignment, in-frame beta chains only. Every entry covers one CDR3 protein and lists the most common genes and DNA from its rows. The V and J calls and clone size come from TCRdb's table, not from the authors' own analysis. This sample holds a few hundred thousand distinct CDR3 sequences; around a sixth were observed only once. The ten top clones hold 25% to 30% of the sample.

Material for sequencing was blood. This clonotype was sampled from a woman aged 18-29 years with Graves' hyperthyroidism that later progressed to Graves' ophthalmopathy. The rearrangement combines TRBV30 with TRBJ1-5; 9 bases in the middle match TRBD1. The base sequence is TGTGCCTGGAGTCGGACAGGGGGCAATCAGCCCCAGCATTTT. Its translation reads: CAWSRTGGNQPQHF.